This is a list of T cell receptor beta chains from one sample in a study of blood T cells in healthy people across ages. Each CDR3 protein gets one entry after TCRdb re-called the 5' RACE reads with MiXCR. The repertoire holds hundreds of thousands of distinct CDR3 sequences, with just over 55% as singletons. Material: blood. Every receptor here comes from a man in his forties or fifties in good health. CDR3s include the opening cysteine and the closing phenylalanine or tryptophan. A D gene is named only where the DNA matches it firmly. Clone size is stated in some rows and not others, as once, few, many or a class when expanded.

D: TRBD1
J: TRBJ1-4
size: few
V: TRBV28
CDR3: CASLPQGSLEKLFF
DNA: TGTGCCAGCTTACCACAGGGGAGTCTCGAAAAACTGTTTTTT

D: TRBD1
J: TRBJ2-7
size: NA
V: TRBV4-2
CDR3: CASSKRQGLDEQYF
DNA: TGTGCCAGCAGCAAACGACAGGGGCTCGACGAGCAGTACTTC

D: TRBD2
J: TRBJ2-3
size: NA
V: TRBV7-2
CDR3: CASSLARGTSYLGNTQYF
DNA: TGTGCCAGCAGCTTAGCCCGCGGGACTAGCTATCTCGGGAATACGCAGTATTTT

D: NA
J: TRBJ2-1
size: once
V: TRBV14
CDR3: CASSQPIGSSYNEQFF
DNA: TGTGCCAGCAGCCAACCCATCGGGAGCTCCTACAATGAGCAGTTCTTC

D: NA
J: TRBJ2-1
size: NA
V: TRBV7-9
CDR3: CASSSSGPNEQFF
DNA: TGTGCCAGCAGCTCGAGCGGCCCAAATGAGCAGTTCTTC

D: TRBD1
J: TRBJ2-6
size: NA
V: TRBV10-2
CDR3: CASCDRVGTGPSGANVLTF
DNA: TGCGCCAGCTGTGATAGGGTCGGGACAGGGCCCTCTGGGGCCAACGTCCTGACTTTC

D: TRBD2
J: TRBJ2-5
size: NA
V: TRBV6-1
CDR3: CASSGVAGERLGETQYF
DNA: TGTGCCAGCAGTGGAGTAGCGGGGGAGCGGCTGGGGGAGACCCAGTACTTC

D: NA
J: TRBJ2-3
size: NA
V: TRBV4-3
CDR3: CASSQDFQVDTQYF
DNA: TGCGCCAGCAGCCAAGATTTTCAAGTCGATACGCAGTATTTT

D: NA
J: TRBJ2-7
size: NA
V: TRBV5-1
CDR3: CASSRGFPDEQYF
DNA: TGCGCCAGCAGCAGGGGGTTTCCCGACGAGCAGTACTTC

D: NA
J: TRBJ2-5
size: NA
V: TRBV20-1
CDR3: CSAPGEWETQYF
DNA: TGCAGTGCTCCAGGGGAGTGGGAGACCCAGTACTTC

D: NA
J: TRBJ1-1
size: NA
V: TRBV6-5
CDR3: CASSYSVGGAEAFF
DNA: TGTGCCAGCAGTTACTCGGTGGGGGGGGCTGAAGCTTTCTTT

D: TRBD2
J: TRBJ2-2
size: NA
V: TRBV7-2
CDR3: CASSLAPFLAGDGELFF
DNA: TGTGCCAGCAGCTTAGCACCGTTTCTAGCGGGGGACGGGGAGCTGTTTTTT

D: NA
J: TRBJ2-3
size: NA
V: TRBV12-3/TRBV12-4
CDR3: CASSLLARGPTDTQYF
DNA: TGTGCCAGCAGTTTATTAGCGAGAGGGCCGACAGATACGCAGTATTTT

D: NA
J: TRBJ2-7
size: NA
V: TRBV20-1
CDR3: CSATPLGGNYEQYF
DNA: TGCAGTGCTACCCCACTTGGGGGAAACTACGAGCAGTACTTC

D: TRBD1
J: TRBJ1-2
size: NA
V: TRBV20-1
CDR3: CSAPPTGGNYGYTF
DNA: TGCAGTGCCCCCCCGACAGGGGGAAACTATGGCTACACCTTC

D: NA
J: TRBJ2-5
size: NA
V: TRBV27
CDR3: CASSQTYGRTSYQETQYF
DNA: TGTGCCAGCAGCCAAACCTACGGACGGACCTCGTACCAAGAGACCCAGTACTTC

D: NA
J: TRBJ1-6
size: NA
V: TRBV5-5
CDR3: CASSLAGLYSPLHF
DNA: TGTGCCAGCAGCTTGGCCGGGTTATATTCACCCCTCCACTTT

D: NA
J: TRBJ2-3
size: NA
V: TRBV9
CDR3: CASSSRDFFTDTQYF
DNA: TGTGCCAGCAGCTCCCGGGACTTTTTCACAGATACGCAGTATTTT

D: TRBD2
J: TRBJ2-7
size: NA
V: TRBV27
CDR3: CASSLSSSGAYEQYF
DNA: TGTGCCAGCAGTTTATCGTCTAGCGGCGCCTACGAGCAGTACTTC

D: NA
J: TRBJ2-1
size: NA
V: TRBV5-1
CDR3: CASSAGTGLNEQFF
DNA: TGCGCCAGCAGCGCAGGTACAGGGCTGAATGAGCAGTTCTTC

D: NA
J: TRBJ2-5
size: NA
V: TRBV3-1
CDR3: CASSSDIRPQYF
DNA: TGTGCCAGCAGCTCCGACATCCGCCCCCAGTACTTC

D: NA
J: TRBJ1-4
size: few
V: TRBV28
CDR3: CASSLSLGMGSISEKLFF
DNA: TGTGCCAGCAGTTTATCTCTTGGGATGGGGTCCATTAGTGAAAAACTGTTTTTT

D: NA
J: TRBJ2-3
size: NA
V: TRBV7-2
CDR3: CASSFTGTLSTDTQYF
DNA: TGTGCCAGCAGCTTCACAGGGACACTTAGCACAGATACGCAGTATTTT

D: TRBD1
J: TRBJ1-1
size: NA
V: TRBV4-1
CDR3: CASSQESGGVTNTEAFF
DNA: TGCGCCAGCAGCCAAGAGTCAGGGGGCGTTACCAACACTGAAGCTTTCTTT

D: NA
J: TRBJ2-1
size: few
V: TRBV2
CDR3: CASSENVGDYNEQFF
DNA: TGTGCCAGCAGTGAAAACGTGGGAGACTACAATGAGCAGTTCTTC

D: TRBD2
J: TRBJ2-5
size: NA
V: TRBV10-2
CDR3: CASSEPFAGTSGDQETQYF
DNA: TGCGCCAGCAGTGAGCCTTTTGCCGGGACTAGCGGAGACCAAGAGACCCAGTACTTC

D: TRBD1
J: TRBJ1-5
size: NA
V: TRBV2
CDR3: CASSDNRGYPQHF
DNA: TGTGCCAGCAGTGACAACAGGGGTTATCCCCAGCATTTT

D: NA
J: TRBJ2-5
size: NA
V: TRBV7-2
CDR3: CASSLEGPGGRETQYF
DNA: TGTGCCAGCAGCTTAGAAGGGCCGGGCGGAAGAGAGACCCAGTACTTC

D: TRBD2
J: TRBJ2-7
size: NA
V: TRBV2
CDR3: CASSPGLAGPPFYEQYF
DNA: TGTGCCAGCAGCCCGGGACTAGCGGGACCACCCTTCTACGAGCAGTACTTC

D: TRBD2
J: TRBJ2-7
size: NA
V: TRBV7-6
CDR3: CASSPRELYEQYF
DNA: TGTGCCAGCAGCCCGCGGGAGCTCTACGAGCAGTACTTC

D: NA
J: TRBJ2-3
size: NA
V: TRBV20-1
CDR3: CSARDGAGTFEYTQYF
DNA: TGCAGTGCTAGAGATGGGGCTGGGACTTTCGAATATACGCAGTATTTT

D: NA
J: TRBJ1-6
size: NA
V: TRBV20-1
CDR3: CSARSYHDSPLHF
DNA: TGCAGTGCTAGATCCTACCACGATTCACCCCTCCACTTT

D: NA
J: TRBJ2-7
size: NA
V: TRBV20-1
CDR3: CGVRRSSYEQYF
DNA: TGCGGCGTGAGACGGAGCTCCTACGAGCAGTACTTC

D: TRBD2
J: TRBJ2-7
size: NA
V: TRBV20-1
CDR3: CSGMTSGYEQYF
DNA: TGCAGTGGGATGACTAGCGGGTACGAGCAGTACTTC

D: NA
J: TRBJ1-1
size: NA
V: TRBV6-5
CDR3: CASSPFRNSTTEAFF
DNA: TGTGCCAGCAGTCCCTTCCGGAACAGTACCACTGAAGCTTTCTTT

D: TRBD2
J: TRBJ2-1
size: NA
V: TRBV4-2
CDR3: CASSPSGGSNYNEQFF
DNA: TGTGCCAGCAGCCCTTCGGGCGGGAGTAACTACAATGAGCAGTTCTTC

D: NA
J: TRBJ2-1
size: many
V: TRBV4-2
CDR3: CASSQGGGSYNEQFF
DNA: TGTGCCAGCAGCCAAGGGGGAGGCTCCTACAATGAGCAGTTCTTC

D: TRBD2
J: TRBJ2-7
size: NA
V: TRBV20-1
CDR3: CSASSGGYPYNEQYF
DNA: TGCAGTGCTAGCAGCGGGGGATACCCCTACAATGAGCAGTACTTC

D: TRBD2
J: TRBJ2-7
size: few
V: TRBV13
CDR3: CASSLGGTSGPYEQYF
DNA: TGTGCCAGCAGCTTAGGGGGGACTAGCGGTCCCTACGAGCAGTACTTC

D: TRBD2
J: TRBJ2-1
size: few
V: TRBV7-9
CDR3: CASSFAGGRNEQFF
DNA: TGTGCCAGCAGCTTTGCGGGAGGGCGGAATGAGCAGTTCTTC

D: NA
J: TRBJ2-7
size: NA
V: TRBV12-5
CDR3: CASGLVNEQYF
DNA: TGTGCTAGTGGTTTGGTAAACGAGCAGTACTTC

D: NA
J: TRBJ1-2
size: NA
V: TRBV12-3/TRBV12-4
CDR3: CASSFGVPNYGYTF
DNA: TGTGCCAGCAGTTTTGGGGTCCCCAACTATGGCTACACCTTC

D: NA
J: TRBJ2-5
size: many
V: TRBV5-1
CDR3: CASSLGRTQETQYF
DNA: TGCGCCAGCAGCTTAGGTCGGACACAGGAGACCCAGTACTTC

D: NA
J: TRBJ2-1
size: NA
V: TRBV20-1
CDR3: CSARDSWNEQFF
DNA: TGCAGTGCTAGAGACTCCTGGAATGAGCAGTTCTTC

D: TRBD2
J: TRBJ2-1
size: few
V: TRBV9
CDR3: CASSETSGVYNEQFF
DNA: TGTGCCAGCAGTGAGACTAGCGGGGTTTACAATGAGCAGTTCTTC

D: NA
J: TRBJ1-1
size: NA
V: TRBV6-6
CDR3: CASSYSTGMNTEAFF
DNA: TGTGCCAGCAGTTACTCGACAGGAATGAACACTGAAGCTTTCTTT

D: TRBD2
J: TRBJ2-3
size: NA
V: TRBV7-2
CDR3: CASMPQRGGPDTQYF
DNA: TGTGCCAGCATGCCACAGCGGGGGGGCCCAGATACGCAGTATTTT

D: NA
J: TRBJ1-4
size: NA
V: TRBV4-2
CDR3: CASSQPQTNEKLFF
DNA: TGTGCCAGCAGCCAACCACAGACTAATGAAAAACTGTTTTTT

D: NA
J: TRBJ2-1
size: NA
V: TRBV29-1
CDR3: CSVPTSGLSYNEQFF
DNA: TGCAGCGTTCCGACGAGCGGACTCTCCTACAATGAGCAGTTCTTC

D: NA
J: TRBJ2-1
size: NA
V: TRBV4-2
CDR3: CASSQSRRDNEQFF
DNA: TGTGCCAGCAGCCAATCCCGACGGGACAATGAGCAGTTCTTC

D: NA
J: TRBJ1-1
size: NA
V: TRBV6-2/TRBV6-3
CDR3: CASSYFANTEAFF
DNA: TGTGCCAGCAGTTACTTTGCAAACACTGAAGCTTTCTTT

D: TRBD2
J: TRBJ2-3
size: NA
V: TRBV7-3
CDR3: CASSRRSGGAGDTQYF
DNA: TGTGCCAGCAGCCGACGTAGCGGGGGGGCCGGAGATACGCAGTATTTT